What follows are 20 T cell receptor beta chains derived from one specimen sequenced in a study of T cell responses to AZD1222 COVID-19 vaccine. The table came from immunoSEQ multiplex PCR; TCRdb's copy has only in-frame clones and leaves some out. This sample has about 190,000 clones, with roughly 92% found just once. The sequences come from peripheral blood, collected on day 0 of AZD1222 vaccination. The receptor source for this set is an adult in good health.

This clone was recorded once. The chain combines TRBV11-1 with TRBJ1-1; a weak D match, TRBD1 (5 bases). CDR1 and CDR2 from the germline V gene are SGHAT and FQDESV (reference sequence). V was cut by 5 bases and J by 1 base, with 8 bases left in between. This CDR3 has 13 residues. The CDR3 protein is CASSAGQNTEAFF. CDR3 bases: TGTGCCAGCAGCGCAGGACAGAACACTGAAGCTTTCTTT.

This clone has a single count. The rearrangement links TRBV6-5 to TRBJ1-5; D unclear. Trimming took off 0 bases at V and 1 base at J, with 7 bases between the two ends. The CDR3 loop spans 15 amino acids. Germline loops: CDR1 MNHEY, CDR2 SVGAGI. Here the CDR3 DNA reads TGTGCCAGCAGTTACTCCCTCCCCAGCAATCAGCCCCAGCATTTT. Its translation: CASSYSLPSNQPQHF.

The genes are TRBV2 and TRBJ1-2, with 9 bases that match TRBD1. There are 15 residues in the CDR3. V was pared by 5 bases and J by 8 bases, with 12 bases of the junction left unmatched. CDR1 is SNHLY, CDR2 FYNNEI, per germline. The CDR3 region has the DNA TGTGCCAGCAGTATGGGACAGGGAGTGGGCGGCGGCTACACCTTC. This encodes CASSMGQGVGGGYTF.

The chain uses TRBV5-1 and TRBJ2-5; D uncertain. With 1 base removed from V and 2 bases from J, the gap between germline ends came to 12 bases. CDR1 and CDR2 from the germline V gene are SGHRS and YFSETQ. This CDR3 has 15 amino acids. The CDR3 protein is CASSLTVRHQETQYF. As DNA, the CDR3 is TGCGCCAGCAGCTTGACTGTCAGACATCAAGAGACCCAGTACTTC.

This clone has more than one count but fewer than ten. J is TRBJ2-7 and V is TRBV10-2; D may be TRBD1 (6 bases). Germline values: CDR1 WSHSY, CDR2 SAAADI. With 3 bases removed from V and 5 bases from J, the gap between germline ends came to 14 bases. The CDR3 runs 14 residues. DNA for the CDR3: TGCGCCAGCAGTGATGGGACCTGGGGGCACGAGCAGTACTTC. Its translation: CASSDGTWGHEQYF.

CDR3 coding DNA: TGCGCCAGCAGCCAAGATCCAGGGAACAATCAGCCCCAGCATTTT. Protein sequence: CASSQDPGNNQPQHF. V and J are TRBV4-3 and TRBJ1-5, with a weak D call TRBD1 (5 bases). Trimming shortened V by 0 bases and J by 3 bases, and 9 bases separated the two germline ends. The CDR3 length is 15 residues. Per the germline V gene, CDR1 is LGHNA and CDR2 is YSLEER.

This clone has a single count. For the CDR3, the DNA is TGTGCCAGCAGAGAGCTACGACAGTCTCGGTGTGGCTACACCTTC. Amino acids: CASRELRQSRCGYTF. The gene calls are TRBV9 and TRBJ1-2; D might be TRBD1 (5 bases). The germline CDR1 and CDR2 sequences are SGDLS and YYNGEE. Trimming shortened V by 5 bases and J by 7 bases, and 21 bases separated the two germline ends. The CDR3 is 15 residues long. Supplemented by reference TRBV9 and TRBJ1-2, the full variable domain reads DSGVTQTPKHLITATGQRVTLRCSPRSGDLSVYWYQQSLDQGLQFLIQYYNGEERAKGNILERFSAQQFPDLHSELNLSSLELGDSALYFCASRELRQSRCGYTFGSGTRLTVV.

Details on this clone: Other nucleotide sequences from this sample produce the same CDR3. The chain links TRBV10-3 to TRBJ1-1; TRBD1 might be the D (5 bases). The CDR3 has 13 residues. V was trimmed by 2 bases and J by 2 bases, leaving 6 bases between them. Looked up from germline, CDR1 is ENHRY and CDR2 is SYGVKD. The CDR3 sequence is CAISEQGNTEAFF. CDR3 DNA: TGTGCCATCAGTGAGCAGGGTAACACTGAAGCTTTCTTT.

The V gene is TRBV3-1 (or the pseudogene TRBV3-2), the J gene TRBJ1-6; D might be TRBD1 (6 bases). V was pared by 3 bases and J by 10 bases, with 22 bases between. The CDR3 length is 17 residues. Germline values: CDR1 LGHDT, CDR2 YNNKEL (reference sequence). CDR3 sequence reads: CASSHGTPLMGGSPLHF. In DNA form, the CDR3 reads TGTGCCAGCAGCCACGGGACACCACTTATGGGGGGGTCACCCCTCCACTTT.

This chain links TRBV29-1 with TRBJ2-7; 11 positions match TRBD1. The J segment lost 2 bases and the V segment lost 6 bases, leaving 15 bases of the junction unmatched. CDR1 and CDR2 (germline): SQVTM, ANQGSEA. This CDR3 has 17 residues. The chain's CDR3 is CSVTGTGGYSSPYEQYF. The CDR3 bases are TGCAGCGTCACCGGGACAGGGGGTTATTCCTCACCCTACGAGCAGTACTTC.

The chain recombines TRBV7-2 with TRBJ2-1; 11 bases line up with TRBD1. The trim removed 4 bases at V and 2 bases at J, leaving 7 bases unmatched. Germline-derived CDR1 and CDR2 are SGHTA and FQGNSA. This CDR3 is built from 17 residues. The DNA for the CDR3 is TGTGCCAGCAGCTATTTCTGGGGACAGGGGGCCTACAATGAGCAGTTCTTC. This gives the protein CASSYFWGQGAYNEQFF.

The chain joins TRBV27 to TRBJ1-1, with D hard to call. This CDR3 has 14 residues. V was cut by 4 bases and J by 1 base, with 10 bases left in between. Germline CDR1 and CDR2: MNHEY and SMNVEV (reference sequence). The CDR3 DNA is TGTGCCAGCAGTTCGGGCATGGCGAACACTGAAGCTTTCTTT. Amino acid sequence: CASSSGMANTEAFF.

This clone was found once. The gene calls are TRBV7-9 and TRBJ2-7; TRBD2 matches at 7 bases. The CDR3 covers 13 residues. The V and J ends lost 6 bases and 3 bases, in that order; junction bases with no gene match: 5. The germline gives CDR1 SEHNR, CDR2 FQNEAQ (reference sequence). This chain's CDR3 is CASRTTSNYEQYF. The DNA for the CDR3 is TGTGCCAGCAGGACGACTAGCAACTACGAGCAGTACTTC.

The rearrangement links TRBV12-3 or TRBV12-4 to TRBJ1-6; no definite D call. The V end was cut by 5 bases, the J end by 10 bases, with 12 bases between. CDR3 size: 13 residues. The CDR3 spells CASSATSNSPLHF. CDR3 coding DNA: TGTGCCAGCAGTGCAACCTCCAACTCACCCCTCCACTTT.

The rearrangement links TRBV6-5 to TRBJ1-4; unclear D gene. Germline V lookup: CDR1 MNHEY, CDR2 SVGAGI. The CDR3 extends over 12 amino acids. V shed 0 bases and J shed 7 bases, with 3 bases lying between them. CDR3 amino acids: CASSYSVEKLFF. The CDR3 coding sequence is TGTGCCAGCAGTTACTCTGTTGAAAAACTGTTTTTT.

The chain is built from TRBV4-1 and TRBJ2-5; 10 positions agree with TRBD1. The CDR3 is 15 amino acids. The junction had 4 bases not matched to a gene; V was cut back by 4 bases and J by 2 bases. Germline CDR1 MGHRA, CDR2 YSYEKL. The CDR3 DNA is TGCGCCAGCAGCCGCGGACAGGGGGTTCAAGAGACCCAGTACTTC. The encoded protein is CASSRGQGVQETQYF.

The rearrangement links TRBV5-4 to TRBJ1-1; D gene ambiguous. Germline CDR1 SGHNT, CDR2 YYREEE (reference sequence). Deletions cut 4 bases from V and 4 bases from J, with 14 bases between. CDR3 length: 14 amino acids. This CDR3 reads CASSTQARPTEAFF. In DNA form, the CDR3 reads TGTGCCAGCAGCACCCAGGCCAGGCCCACTGAAGCTTTCTTT. Using reference TRBV5-4 and TRBJ1-1 for the parts outside the CDR3, the full variable domain is ETGVTQSPTHLIKTRGQQVTLRCSSQSGHNTVSWYQQALGQGPQFIFQYYREEENGRGNFPPRFSGLQFPNYSSELNVNALELDDSALYLCASSTQARPTEAFFGQGTRLTVV.

This clone came up a few times. The CDR3 DNA follows: TGCGCCAGCAGCCAGACCCCCGTGACAGCCCAACGGCAGGGCTACACCTTC. It yields the protein CASSQTPVTAQRQGYTF. The chain combines TRBV4-1 with TRBJ1-2; TRBD1 is a possible D gene (5 bases). The germline V and J ends were trimmed by 3 bases and 8 bases, with 25 bases remaining between them. This CDR3 is 17 amino acids long. CDR1 and CDR2 (germline): MGHRA, YSYEKL.

The chain links TRBV6-1 to TRBJ1-5; D uncertain. With 2 bases removed from V and 9 bases from J, the gap between germline ends came to 11 bases. Germline-derived CDR1 and CDR2 are MNHNS and SASEGT. There are 13 residues in the CDR3. The DNA of the CDR3 is TGTGCCAGCAGTGAAATAGGGAACAGGCCCCAGCATTTT. Translation: CASSEIGNRPQHF.

The V call is TRBV3-1 (or the pseudogene TRBV3-2), the J call TRBJ2-7, with D hard to call. CDR1 and CDR2 from the germline V gene are LGHDT and YNNKEL (reference sequence). Trimming pared 3 bases from V and 5 bases from J, leaving 5 bases between. This CDR3 contains 11 residues. The CDR3 reads CASSHLDEQYF. The DNA for the CDR3 is TGTGCCAGCAGCCATTTGGACGAGCAGTACTTC.